One sample yielded the 2 T cell receptor beta chains listed below, sequenced in a study of blood T cell repertoires in COVID-19. Some clones are missing from TCRdb's copy, which holds only in-frame ones; the method was immunoSEQ multiplex PCR. The repertoire includes approximately 74,000 clones, roughly 80% of them detected once, and 16% sits in the top ten. Sequenced: peripheral blood. The source is a man between 60 and 70 years old with acute or convalescent COVID-19.

V and J are TRBV20-1 and TRBJ1-2; TRBD1 matches 7 bases. The CDR3 length is 18 residues. The V and J ends lost 3 bases and 5 bases, in that order; junction bases with no gene match: 21. Looked up from germline, CDR1 is DFQATT and CDR2 is SNEGSKA (reference sequence). DNA of the CDR3: TGCAGTGCTAGTCGGAAGGGGGGTCGACAGGGAAAACGGTATGGCTACACCTTC. Protein sequence: CSASRKGGRQGKRYGYTF.

This clone was picked up a small number of times. This rearrangement joins TRBV10-2 to TRBJ2-2; 8 bases are a match to TRBD1. Trimming at V came to 6 bases and at J to 3 bases, leaving 0 bases not matched to a gene. In germline, CDR1 is WSHSY, CDR2 SAAADI. This CDR3 is built from 13 residues. Written as DNA, the CDR3 is TGCGCCAGCAGGGGACAGGACACCGGGGAGCTGTTTTTT. Its protein product is CASRGQDTGELFF.